The following is a T cell receptor beta chain sequence with its context. Its antigen is currently unknown. Only in-frame clones appear in the TCRdb table, and some are missing; sequencing was by immunoSEQ multiplex PCR. The sample lists roughly 19,000 clones, approximately 73% occurring once. The sample comes from a study of PD-1 blockade in classical Hodgkin lymphoma. The study's findings and limits: CD4+ TCR diversity climbed significantly by C4D1, unlike CD8+ TCR diversity. Diminished baseline TCR diversity has been reported in newly diagnosed patients relative to healthy donors. For complete responders, baseline diversity was comparable to that of newly diagnosed patients.

Noted time point: cycle 4 day 1 (C4D1), after six to seven weeks of nivolumab. After autologous stem cell transplantation all patients relapsed, and prior brentuximab vedotin exposure differed between cohorts. This CDR3 is built from 15 residues. Per germline, CDR1 SGHNT and CDR2 YYREEE (reference sequence). The V and J ends lost 0 bases and 4 bases respectively, with 11 bases between them. This clonotype was obtained from a human donor with classical Hodgkin lymphoma. The chain combines TRBV5-4 with TRBJ2-1; D might be TRBD1 or TRBD2, each matching 5 bases. The source material was peripheral blood mononuclear cells (PBMCs), sampled before the fourth cycle of nivolumab. The CDR3 bases are TGTGCCAGCAGCTTGGCCGGGGCAGTATACAATGAGCAGTTCTTC. Its translation is CASSLAGAVYNEQFF.